These 5 T cell receptor beta chains were all obtained from the same sample, sequenced in a study of shared clonotypes between healthy human individuals. Assay: immunoSEQ multiplex PCR; the TCRdb copy retains only in-frame clones and omits some. The table lists around 610,000 clones, 95% to 97% of them singletons. Naive-designated CD8 cells lacked CD45RO, were positively enriched for CCR7, and omitted terminally differentiated effector memory CD45RA+ cells. Sample: naive CD8+ T cells sorted from blood. The receptor set was obtained from a woman in her twenties or thirties in good health.

The V call is TRBV4-2, the J call TRBJ1-1; D is possibly TRBD1 (6 bases). Per the germline V gene, CDR1 is LGHNA and CDR2 is YNFKEQ. The CDR3 runs to 12 residues. Trimming removed 4 bases from V and 7 bases from J, with 10 bases in between. This CDR3 reads CASSLGTSEAFF. CDR3 DNA: TGTGCCAGCAGCCTCGGGACAAGTGAAGCTTTCTTT.

This clone came up once. The V and J genes are TRBV4-1 and TRBJ2-7; D is possibly TRBD2 (6 bases). This CDR3 comprises 13 residues. Germline values: CDR1 MGHRA, CDR2 YSYEKL. V lost 3 bases and J 3 bases, leaving 9 bases between the germline ends. This CDR3 reads CASSHVADYEQYF. The CDR3 DNA sequence: TGCGCCAGCAGCCACGTAGCGGACTACGAGCAGTACTTC.

CDR3 in amino acids: CATSRDRYAGYEQYF. CDR3 DNA sequence: TGTGCCACCAGCAGAGATCGGTACGCTGGCTACGAGCAGTACTTC. The V call is TRBV15, the J call TRBJ2-7; unclear D gene. This CDR3 is built from 15 residues. The germline CDR1 and CDR2 sequences are LNHNV and YYDKDF (reference sequence). The ends were cut back, 0 bases at V and 3 bases at J, with 12 bases in the middle.

This chain links TRBV29-1 with TRBJ2-2; TRBD2 aligns across 8 bases. The V gene end was trimmed by 4 bases and the J gene end by 5 bases; junction bases not matched to a gene: 9. CDR1 and CDR2 from the germline V gene are SQVTM and ANQGSEA. The CDR3 is made up of 15 amino acids. The CDR3 DNA reads TGCAGCGTTGTCCCAGAGGCGGGAGGAACCGGGGAGCTGTTTTTT. Its protein is CSVVPEAGGTGELFF.

This clone was seen a single time. The J gene is TRBJ1-5, the V gene TRBV19; D not certain. V shed 0 bases and J shed 7 bases, with 13 bases lying between them. Per the germline V gene, CDR1 is LNHDA and CDR2 is SQIVND (reference sequence). This CDR3 spans 15 amino acids. CDR3 sequence: CASSIDREGWQPQHF. As DNA, the CDR3 is TGTGCCAGTAGTATAGATCGAGAGGGCTGGCAGCCCCAGCATTTT.